The T cell receptor beta chain described here comes from a study of shared clonotypes between healthy human individuals. Germline lookup yields CDR1 SGHKS and CDR2 YYEKEE (reference sequence). CDR3 size: 14 residues. V was cut by 0 bases and J by 2 bases, with 6 bases left in between. Sequencing was performed with immunoSEQ multiplex PCR; in TCRdb, only in-frame clones are kept and a portion is missing. Of about 610,000 clones in the sample, approximately 96% were seen once. CD8 cells regarded as naive lacked CD45RO, were positively chosen for CCR7, and omitted terminally differentiated effector memory CD45RA+ cells. In regard to this clone: At the DNA level, this CDR3 is encoded by other sequences in the same sample as well.

The material sequenced was naive CD8+ T cells sorted from blood. This sequence was found in a woman in her twenties or thirties in good health. The chain links TRBV5-5 to TRBJ1-5; D is ambiguous. Written as DNA, the CDR3 is TGTGCCAGCAGCTTGGCCGGGGGCAATCAGCCCCAGCATTTT. Translation: CASSLAGGNQPQHF.